This TCR beta chain was identified during a study of stem cell transplantation in POMP-related autoinflammatory disease (dated by TCRdb to about 2021). Looking at the study overall: It was hypothesized that MHC class I-dependent CD8+ T-cell differentiation and positive selection are impaired by defective thymoproteasomes, resulting in skewing of the TRB repertoire. Before transplant, patients showed CD4+ naive T-cell skewing, low CD8+ T-cell proportions, and reduced T-cell cytokine secretion. The effect of POMP deficiency on T-cell receptor beta repertoire diversity and CDR3 characteristics was assessed by high-throughput TRB sequencing.

The time point label of this sample denotes: before hematopoietic stem cell transplant. PRAID was marked by prominent immunodeficiency together with autoinflammation. Before TRB sequencing, T-cell subsets (conventional T cells, CD8+ T cells, regulatory T cells, T follicular helper cells) were sorted. Library construction relied on the immunoSEQ multiplex PCR assay. On the authors' methods: Repertoire diversity was quantified with Shannon entropy, accounting for clonal size distribution. The Gini-Simpson index (Simpson_1-D) served as the measure of how unequally clonotypes were distributed. The table comes from immuneACCESS by way of TCRdb, which keeps in-frame sequences with V and J called. Part of the clones is missing from these tables; in studies checked, under half for an unresolved V gene and the rest for unknown reasons. V and J calls and clone size follow that table, whereas D and trimming were derived from the DNA. The table for this sample lists roughly 28,000 clones; more than 75% of them were counted only once. Together, the top ten hold about 2.3% of the sample.

Relative to germline, V is 5 bases shorter and J is 8 bases shorter, with 12 bases between their ends. Counted from cysteine to phenylalanine, this CDR3 has 13 amino acids. Kept here is only the CDR3 DNA, which spans 39 bases and is read in frame from base 1. Looking up the germline V gene (reference sequence) yields CDR1 SEHNR and CDR2 FQNEAQ. Points the paper makes about the study in general: A restricted number of unique TRB V-J gene pairings was observed in PRAID patients. PRAID patients trended toward lower TRB diversity and higher clonality across all analyzed T-cell subsets. In PRAID patients, the trend toward lower diversity and increased clonality reached statistical significance only for regulatory T cells.

This clone was seen just once. The target of this receptor is not known. No much larger clonotype is one base removed from it; base qualities were not supplied. This receptor was obtained from a human donor with POMP-related autoinflammation and immune dysregulation (PRAID). The sample in question was CD4+ T cells from PBMCs, obtained before stem cell transplantation. This sequence uses TRBV7-9 and TRBJ1-4; the D gene is possibly TRBD1, with 6 bases matching. The nucleotides read TGTGCCAGCAGCACTACAGGGAAGGAAAAACTGTTTTTT. It specifies CASSTTGKEKLFF.